Following are 21 T cell receptor beta chains from one sample sequenced in a study of blood T cell repertoires in COVID-19. Generated by immunoSEQ multiplex PCR, the TCRdb table keeps only in-frame clones and is missing some. The sample consists of approximately 35,000 clones, almost 85% of them appearing once. Sequencing input: peripheral blood. The origin of the receptors is an elderly man with active COVID-19.

The chain combines TRBV5-1 with TRBJ2-3; tentative D call: TRBD2 (7 bases). CDR1 SGHRS and CDR2 YFSETQ come from the germline V gene. The CDR3 is 14 amino acids. V shed 6 bases and J shed 1 base, with 12 bases lying between them. The CDR3, as DNA: TGCGCCAGCATGGACGGGGGGCGCACAGATACGCAGTATTTT. Residues: CASMDGGRTDTQYF.

CDR3 DNA sequence: TGTGCCTGGAGGGGAGGACACGGGAACACTGAAGCTTTCTTT. Encoded protein: CAWRGGHGNTEAFF. The genes are TRBV30 and TRBJ1-1; perhaps TRBD1 as D (5 bases). CDR1 and CDR2 (germline): GTSNPN, SVGIG (reference sequence). Trimming removed 3 bases from V and 1 base from J, with 12 bases in between. The length of the CDR3 is 14 residues.

The V and J genes are TRBV30 and TRBJ1-1; 8 bases match TRBD1. CDR1 and CDR2 (germline): GTSNPN, SVGIG (reference sequence). There are 13 residues in the CDR3. V lost 8 bases, J lost 5 bases, and 10 bases stayed unmatched. The CDR3: CAATRDRKTEAFF. CDR3 nucleotide sequence: TGTGCCGCGACTCGGGACAGGAAGACTGAAGCTTTCTTT.

The chain joins TRBV3-1 (or the pseudogene TRBV3-2) to TRBJ2-5; 8 bases map to TRBD1. CDR1 is LGHDT, CDR2 YNNKEL, per germline (reference sequence). The CDR3 is 13 amino acids. The ends lost 4 bases at V and 5 bases at J; junction bases unmatched: 3. The CDR3 spells CASSRQGTETQYF. DNA for the CDR3: TGTGCCAGCAGCCGACAGGGGACGGAGACCCAGTACTTC.

This chain connects TRBV19 to TRBJ1-3; the match to TRBD1 covers 7 bases. The CDR3 sequence is 15 residues long. From germline, CDR1 is LNHDA and CDR2 SQIVND (reference sequence). V shed 6 bases and J 4 bases; nucleotides not matched to a gene: 9. The CDR3, as DNA: TGTGCCAGTAGACCCGACAGGGACGGAGGAAACACCATATATTTT. It specifies CASRPDRDGGNTIYF.

The chain's CDR3 is CASSVGWDRFHYEQYF. CDR3 DNA: TGTGCCAGCAGCGTAGGGTGGGACAGGTTCCATTACGAGCAGTACTTC. The V call is TRBV9, the J call TRBJ2-7; 8 bases align to TRBD1. J gave up 4 bases and V 0 bases, and 9 bases lay outside the gene matches. Germline V gene sequence: CDR1 SGDLS, CDR2 YYNGEE. CDR3 length: 16 residues.

The chain employs TRBV29-1 and TRBJ1-2; the D is unclear. The CDR3 runs to 13 residues. Per germline, CDR1 SQVTM and CDR2 ANQGSEA. V shed 2 bases and J shed 3 bases, with 10 bases lying between them. The chain's CDR3 is CSVEFTAYYGYTF. CDR3 coding DNA: TGCAGCGTTGAATTTACAGCCTACTATGGCTACACCTTC.

The V and J genes are TRBV5-1 and TRBJ2-7; D ambiguous. The V gene lost 0 bases and the J gene lost 0 bases, with 7 bases spanning the gap. CDR1 is SGHRS, CDR2 YFSETQ, per germline. There are 14 residues in the CDR3. CDR3 in amino acids: CASSLAGGSYEQYF. The CDR3 bases are TGCGCCAGCAGCTTGGCCGGCGGCTCCTACGAGCAGTACTTC.

DNA for the CDR3: TGTGCCAGCAGCTTAAGGGGGATAGCGGGGGCCGTCGCAGATACGCAGTATTTT. Residues: CASSLRGIAGAVADTQYF. The V call is TRBV7-6, the J call TRBJ2-3, with 9 bases fitting TRBD2. This CDR3 contains 18 residues. Germline CDR1 is SGHVS and CDR2 is FNYEAQ. V gave up 2 bases and J gave up 4 bases; unmatched junction bases: 13.

Here the CDR3 DNA reads TGTGCCAGCAGCCAATCCTGGACAAGGTTTTACGAGCAGTACTTC. Its translation is CASSQSWTRFYEQYF. The rearrangement uses TRBV3-1 (or the pseudogene TRBV3-2) and TRBJ2-7; D perhaps matches TRBD1 (5 bases). The germline gives CDR1 LGHDT, CDR2 YNNKEL (reference sequence). Trimming left V 2 bases short and J 4 bases short, with 15 bases between. The CDR3 is 15 amino acids.

V and J are TRBV30 and TRBJ1-1; TRBD1 matches at 9 bases. Germline CDR1 and CDR2: GTSNPN and SVGIG (reference sequence). The V and J ends lost 5 bases and 4 bases, in that order; junction bases with no gene match: 5. The CDR3 extends over 13 amino acids. The CDR3 region has the DNA TGTGCCTGGGCCGGGACAGGGAGCACTGAAGCTTTCTTT. Protein sequence: CAWAGTGSTEAFF. The variable domain in full, completed from reference TRBV30 and TRBJ1-1, reads SQTIHQWPATLVQPVGSPLSLECTVEGTSNPNLYWYRQAAGRGLQLLFYSVGIGQISSEVPQNLSASRPQDRQFILSSKKLLLSDSGFYLCAWAGTGSTEAFFGQGTRLTVV.

V gene TRBV4-1 combines with J gene TRBJ2-7; TRBD1 agrees at 9 bases. J lost 6 bases, V lost 4 bases, and 7 bases had no gene match. The CDR3 has 14 residues. Germline V gives CDR1 MGHRA, CDR2 YSYEKL. CDR3 sequence (DNA): TGCGCCAGCAGCCCTCCGGGACAGGGTCGCGAGCAGTACTTC. Amino acids: CASSPPGQGREQYF.

The chain links TRBV12-3 or TRBV12-4 to TRBJ1-1; D is perhaps TRBD1 (6 bases). V was pared by 5 bases and J by 9 bases, with 13 bases between. CDR3 length: 12 amino acids. The CDR3 coding sequence is TGTGCCAGCAGTCAGGACAGCGCGCAAGCTTTCTTT. It codes for CASSQDSAQAFF.

J is TRBJ2-1 and V is TRBV6-5; unclear D gene. This CDR3 has 11 amino acids. V was shortened by 7 bases and J by 10 bases, with 11 bases between the two germline ends. Germline V CDR1 and CDR2: MNHEY, SVGAGI. CDR3 in amino acids: CASTQKTEQFF. DNA of the CDR3: TGTGCCAGCACCCAGAAAACAGAGCAGTTCTTC.

This rearrangement joins TRBV5-1 to TRBJ1-5; 7 bases align to TRBD1. The V segment lost 1 base and the J segment 5 bases; nucleotides outside the gene matches: 6. The CDR3 loop spans 15 amino acids. Germline assignment: CDR1 SGHRS and CDR2 YFSETQ. CDR3 amino acids: CASSLTGQDYQPQHF. The CDR3 region has the DNA TGCGCCAGCAGCTTGACCGGACAGGACTATCAGCCCCAGCATTTT.

The chain has TRBV9 and TRBJ1-3; tentative D call: TRBD1 (6 bases). Trimming took 0 bases from V and 4 from J, leaving 8 bases between them. The CDR3 spans 14 residues. Germline V gene lookup returns CDR1 SGDLS and CDR2 YYNGEE. The CDR3: CASSVGGPGNTIYF. In nucleotides, the CDR3 is TGTGCCAGCAGCGTAGGGGGGCCAGGAAACACCATATATTTT. Drawing the rest from reference TRBV9 and TRBJ1-3, the complete variable domain is DSGVTQTPKHLITATGQRVTLRCSPRSGDLSVYWYQQSLDQGLQFLIQYYNGEERAKGNILERFSAQQFPDLHSELNLSSLELGDSALYFCASSVGGPGNTIYFGEGSWLTVV.

A single count supports this clone. This rearrangement joins TRBV7-2 to TRBJ1-2; 7 bases are shared with TRBD1. Per the germline V gene, CDR1 is SGHTA and CDR2 is FQGNSA. The CDR3 extends over 14 amino acids. V dropped 5 bases and J dropped 2; count of bases not matched to a gene: 5. The CDR3 here is CASSPDRVNYGYTF. The CDR3 region has the DNA TGTGCCAGCAGCCCCGACAGGGTCAACTATGGCTACACCTTC.

V gene TRBV6-6 combines with J gene TRBJ1-3; D is ambiguous. Trimming removed 7 bases at V and 2 bases at J, with 6 bases between. Germline V gene lookup returns CDR1 MNHNY and CDR2 SVGAGI (reference sequence). The CDR3 has 12 amino acids. This CDR3 reads CASTSAGNTIYF. The CDR3 region has the DNA TGTGCCAGCACTTCGGCTGGAAACACCATATATTTT.

The gene calls are TRBV6-5 and TRBJ1-1; 8 bases map to TRBD1. With 4 bases clipped from V and 4 bases from J, the junction kept 5 bases outside the gene matches. This CDR3 is built from 14 residues. CDR1 is MNHEY and CDR2 is SVGAGI in the germline V gene. The CDR3 DNA sequence: TGTGCCAGCAGTTTTTTACAGGGGGGCACTGAAGCTTTCTTT. The encoded protein is CASSFLQGGTEAFF.

By proportion, this clone is medium-sized. This chain links TRBV6-2 or TRBV6-3 with TRBJ2-1, with no clear D. The germline gives CDR1 MNHEY, CDR2 SVGEGT. V dropped 1 base and J dropped 0 bases, with 7 bases sitting between them. The CDR3 extends over 15 amino acids. The CDR3 DNA reads TGTGCCAGCAGTTACTATACTTCCTCCTACAATGAGCAGTTCTTC. This translates into CASSYYTSSYNEQFF.

The rearrangement links TRBV23-1 to TRBJ1-2; 8 bases are a match to TRBD1. TRBV23-1 is an ORF, and what it does is uncertain. The V gene end was trimmed by 2 bases and the J gene end by 4 bases; junction bases not matched to a gene: 3. This CDR3 spans 14 amino acids. CDR3 sequence reads: CASSQKTGVYGYTF. DNA for the CDR3: TGCGCCAGCAGTCAAAAGACAGGGGTCTATGGCTACACCTTC.